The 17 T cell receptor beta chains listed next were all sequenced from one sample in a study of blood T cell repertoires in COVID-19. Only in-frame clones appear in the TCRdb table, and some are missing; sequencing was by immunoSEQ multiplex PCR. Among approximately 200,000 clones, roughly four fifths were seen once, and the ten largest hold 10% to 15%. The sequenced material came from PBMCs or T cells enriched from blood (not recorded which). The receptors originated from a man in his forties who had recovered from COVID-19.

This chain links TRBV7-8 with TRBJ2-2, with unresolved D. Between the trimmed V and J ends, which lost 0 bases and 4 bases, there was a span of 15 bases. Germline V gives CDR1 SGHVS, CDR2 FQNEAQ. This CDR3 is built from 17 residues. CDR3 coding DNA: TGTGCCAGCAGCTTAGCGAAGCCTGGCAGGTTCACCGGGGAGCTGTTTTTT. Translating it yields CASSLAKPGRFTGELFF.

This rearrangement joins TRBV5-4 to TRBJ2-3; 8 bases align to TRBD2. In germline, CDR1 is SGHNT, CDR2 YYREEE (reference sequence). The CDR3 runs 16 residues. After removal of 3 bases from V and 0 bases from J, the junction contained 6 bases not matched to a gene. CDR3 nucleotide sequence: TGTGCCAGCAGCTCGGGGACTAGTCTGAGCACAGATACGCAGTATTTT. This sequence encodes CASSSGTSLSTDTQYF.

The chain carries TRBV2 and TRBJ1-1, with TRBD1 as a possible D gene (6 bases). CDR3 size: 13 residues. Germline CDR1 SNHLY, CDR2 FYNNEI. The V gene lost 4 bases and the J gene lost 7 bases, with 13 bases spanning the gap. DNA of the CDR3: TGTGCCAGCAGTGGTTCAGGGGATGTTGAAGCTTTCTTT. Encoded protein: CASSGSGDVEAFF.

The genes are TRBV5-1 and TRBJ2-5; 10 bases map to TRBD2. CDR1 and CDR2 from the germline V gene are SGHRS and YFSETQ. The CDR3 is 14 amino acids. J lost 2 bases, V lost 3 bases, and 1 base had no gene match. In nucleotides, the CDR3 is TGCGCCAGCAGCTCACTAGCGGGACAAGAGACCCAGTACTTC. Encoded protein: CASSSLAGQETQYF.

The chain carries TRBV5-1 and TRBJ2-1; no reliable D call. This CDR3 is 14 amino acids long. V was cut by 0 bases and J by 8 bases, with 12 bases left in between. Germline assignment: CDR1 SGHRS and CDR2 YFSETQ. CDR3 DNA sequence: TGCGCCAGCAGCTTGGTTTTAGGAGTAGATGAGCAGTTCTTC. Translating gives CASSLVLGVDEQFF. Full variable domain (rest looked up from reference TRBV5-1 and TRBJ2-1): KAGVTQTPRYLIKTRGQQVTLSCSPISGHRSVSWYQQTPGQGLQFLFEYFSETQRNKGNFPGRFSGRQFSNSRSEMNVSTLELGDSALYLCASSLVLGVDEQFFGPGTRLTVL.

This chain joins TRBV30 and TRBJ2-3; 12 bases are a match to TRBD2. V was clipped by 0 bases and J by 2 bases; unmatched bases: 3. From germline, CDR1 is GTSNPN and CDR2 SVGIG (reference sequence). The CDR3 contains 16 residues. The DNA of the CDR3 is TGTGCCTGGAGTGTTGGGACTAGCGGGTACACAGATACGCAGTATTTT. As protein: CAWSVGTSGYTDTQYF.

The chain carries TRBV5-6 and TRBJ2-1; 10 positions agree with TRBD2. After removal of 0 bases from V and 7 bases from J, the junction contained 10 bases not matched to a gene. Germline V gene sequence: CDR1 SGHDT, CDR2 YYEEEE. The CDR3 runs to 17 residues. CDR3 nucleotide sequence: TGTGCCAGCAGCTTGGAGAAAAGCGGGAGGGCAGGTAATGAGCAGTTCTTC. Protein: CASSLEKSGRAGNEQFF.

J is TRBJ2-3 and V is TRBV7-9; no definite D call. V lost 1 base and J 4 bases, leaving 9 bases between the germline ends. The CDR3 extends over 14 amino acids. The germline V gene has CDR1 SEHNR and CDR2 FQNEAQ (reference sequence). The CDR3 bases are TGTGCCAGCAGCTTAGGTCTCTCCGCAGATACGCAGTATTTT. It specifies CASSLGLSADTQYF.

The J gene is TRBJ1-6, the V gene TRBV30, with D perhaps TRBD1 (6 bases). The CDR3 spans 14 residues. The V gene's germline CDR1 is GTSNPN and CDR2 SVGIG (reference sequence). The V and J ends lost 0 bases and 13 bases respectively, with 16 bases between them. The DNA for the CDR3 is TGTGCCTGGAGTGTACAACAGGGCCAGGTCCCCCTCCACTTT. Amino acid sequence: CAWSVQQGQVPLHF.

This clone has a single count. DNA of the CDR3: TGTGCCAGCAGTTTCCTGGGGGGGCGGAACTATGGCTACACCTTC. It specifies CASSFLGGRNYGYTF. The chain is built from TRBV6-5 and TRBJ1-2; possibly TRBD1 for D (6 bases). Trimming stripped 4 bases from V and 2 bases from J, with 14 bases between. CDR1 is MNHEY and CDR2 is SVGAGI in the germline V gene. This CDR3 comprises 15 residues.

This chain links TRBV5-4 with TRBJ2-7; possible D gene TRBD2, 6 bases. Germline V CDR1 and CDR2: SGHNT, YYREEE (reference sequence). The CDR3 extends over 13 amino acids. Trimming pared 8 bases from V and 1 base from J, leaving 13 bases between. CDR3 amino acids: CARGGSESYEQYV. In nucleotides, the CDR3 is TGTGCCAGGGGAGGCAGTGAATCCTACGAGCAGTACGTC.

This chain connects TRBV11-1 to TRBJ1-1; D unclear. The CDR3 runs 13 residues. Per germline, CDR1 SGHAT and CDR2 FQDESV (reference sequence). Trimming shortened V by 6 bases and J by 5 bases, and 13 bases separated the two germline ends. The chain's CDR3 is CASSYSGQTEAFF. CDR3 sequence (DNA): TGTGCCAGCAGTTATAGCGGTCAGACTGAAGCTTTCTTT.

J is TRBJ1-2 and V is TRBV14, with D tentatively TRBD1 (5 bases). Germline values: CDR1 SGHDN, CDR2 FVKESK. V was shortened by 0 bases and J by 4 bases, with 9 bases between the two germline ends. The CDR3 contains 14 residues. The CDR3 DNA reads TGTGCCAGCAGCCAAGATCGACAGAGCTATGGCTACACCTTC. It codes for CASSQDRQSYGYTF.

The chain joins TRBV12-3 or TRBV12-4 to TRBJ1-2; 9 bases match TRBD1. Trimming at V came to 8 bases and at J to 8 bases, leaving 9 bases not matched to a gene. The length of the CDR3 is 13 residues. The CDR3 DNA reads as TGTGCCAGCCAGCCTGGGACAGGGCAGGGCTACACCTTC. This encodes CASQPGTGQGYTF.

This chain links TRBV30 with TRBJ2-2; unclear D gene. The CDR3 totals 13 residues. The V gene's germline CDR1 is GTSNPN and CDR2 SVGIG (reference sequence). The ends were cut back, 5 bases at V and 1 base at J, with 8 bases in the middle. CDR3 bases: TGTGCCTGGGCTGGCGGGAACACCGGGGAGCTGTTTTTT. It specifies CAWAGGNTGELFF.

CDR3: CASSQGAGAHEQYV. As DNA, the CDR3 is TGTGCCAGCAGCCAAGGGGCGGGGGCCCACGAGCAGTACGTC. The V call is TRBV3-1 (or the pseudogene TRBV3-2), the J call TRBJ2-7; D possibly corresponds to TRBD2 (7 bases). V lost 1 base to trimming and J lost 5 bases, with 12 bases between them. This CDR3 contains 14 residues. Germline values: CDR1 LGHDT, CDR2 YNNKEL (reference sequence).

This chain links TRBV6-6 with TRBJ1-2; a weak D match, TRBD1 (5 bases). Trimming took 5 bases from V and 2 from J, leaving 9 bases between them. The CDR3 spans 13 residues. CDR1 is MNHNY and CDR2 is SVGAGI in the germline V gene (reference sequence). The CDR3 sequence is CASSPGVNYGYTF. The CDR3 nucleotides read TGTGCCAGCAGTCCGGGGGTAAACTATGGCTACACCTTC.